This is a list of T cell receptor beta chains from one sample in a study of brain T cells in children with intractable seizures. Sequencing used immunoSEQ multiplex PCR; TCRdb keeps in-frame clones, though not all of them. The profile shows around 44,000 clones, 75% to 95% of them singletons. The sample consisted of peripheral blood, taken at surgery. Receptors originate from a girl aged 2-10 years with tuberous sclerosis and intractable seizures. Each CDR3 is given with its conserved first and last residue. D genes are given only for firm matches. The size field is filled for only some rows; it gives once, few, many or a size class.

j_gene | d_gene | v_gene | abundance | CDR3nt | CDR3aa
TRBJ1-4 | . | TRBV7-9 | . | TGTGCCAGCAGCTTATTACCCTCCATACAGACAGTATCAAATGAAAAACTGTTTTTT | CASSLLPSIQTVSNEKLFF
TRBJ2-7 | . | TRBV4-1 | once | TGCGCCAGCAGCCAGGGGCGCGAGCAGTACTTC | CASSQGREQYF
TRBJ2-7 | TRBD2 | TRBV6-2/TRBV6-3 | . | TGTGCCAGCAGCCCTACCGGGACTAGCGGGGATCCCTCCCACGAGCAGTACTTC | CASSPTGTSGDPSHEQYF
TRBJ2-1 | TRBD2 | TRBV9 | . | TGTGCCAGCAGCGTAACTAGCGGTGGGTACAATGAGCAGTTCTTC | CASSVTSGGYNEQFF
TRBJ1-1 | . | TRBV12-3/TRBV12-4 | . | TGTGCCAGCACCCGGAGGGAGGGGAGGGCTTTCTTT | CASTRREGRAFF
TRBJ1-1 | . | TRBV2 | . | TGTGCCAGCACCCCGATGAGGAACACTGAAGCTTTCTTT | CASTPMRNTEAFF
TRBJ2-3 | . | TRBV3-1/TRBV3-2 | once | TGTGCCAGCCGACACACAGATACGCAGTATTTT | CASRHTDTQYF
TRBJ2-3 | . | TRBV7-3 | . | TGTGCCAGCAGCTTAATAAGCACAGATACGCAGTATTTT | CASSLISTDTQYF
TRBJ1-1 | . | TRBV24-1 | once | TGTGCCACCAGTGATTTAAGGCGGCGAAACATCCCGAACACTGAAGCTTTCTTT | CATSDLRRRNIPNTEAFF
TRBJ2-3 | TRBD2 | TRBV12-3/TRBV12-4 | . | TGTGCCAGTACCCGGGGGGGAGTGAAGGTTTTT | CASTRGGVKVF
TRBJ2-1 | TRBD1 | TRBV27 | . | TGTGCCAGCAGCCGGGACAGGGCCTCCAATGAGCAGTTCTTC | CASSRDRASNEQFF
TRBJ1-1 | . | TRBV30 | . | TGTGCCTGGGGAACAGGGACTAACACTGAAGCTTTCTTT | CAWGTGTNTEAFF
TRBJ2-5 | . | TRBV18 | once | TGTGCCAGCTCACTAGAGGTCATGTTGGGAGAGACCCAGTACTTC | CASSLEVMLGETQYF
TRBJ1-1 | TRBD1 | TRBV29-1 | once | TGCAGCGTGGGCCGGGACAGGGGGCGCGTAGCTTTCTTT | CSVGRDRGRVAFF
TRBJ1-6 | . | TRBV19 | . | TGTGCCAGTAGTATTTGGGCCCGGGCGGCCTCACCCCTCCACTTT | CASSIWARAASPLHF
TRBJ1-2 | . | TRBV4-2 | . | TGTGCCAGCAGCCAAGATCTAGCCGACGGTGGATATGGCTACACCTTC | CASSQDLADGGYGYTF
TRBJ1-2 | TRBD1 | TRBV5-1 | . | TGCGCCAGCAGCTTGGGACCTATGGGACAGGGAGATGGCTACACCTTC | CASSLGPMGQGDGYTF
TRBJ2-4 | TRBD1 | TRBV19 | . | TGTGCCAGTAGTATAGGACAGGGGATAGCCAAAAACATTCAGTACTTC | CASSIGQGIAKNIQYF
TRBJ1-2 | . | TRBV27 | . | TGTGCCAGCACCCCGTCGGGGTCCTATGGCTACACCTTC | CASTPSGSYGYTF
TRBJ2-1 | . | TRBV10-3 | . | TGTGCCATCAGTGCCCCTTCAGGGAACCATGAGCAGTTCTTC | CAISAPSGNHEQFF